The clone carrying this T cell receptor (beta chain) was counted at least ten times. Antigen specificity is unknown. These data belong to a study of naive and memory T cell subsets. CD4 T cells were positively selected, then CD8 T cells from the CD4-negative fraction. Two oligonucleotides, mixed equimolar, formed the beta constant-region primer covering TRBC1 and TRBC2. One entry per CDR3 protein results from TCRdb running MiXCR on the UMI-ligation and nested PCR reads. Of 100,000 or so distinct CDR3 sequences detected, 7% to 7.5% appear once; the ten largest clones hold over 1.5%. Study-wide points: RNA-based TCR counts may shift with T cell activation and differentiation.

V trimming: 3 bases; J trimming: 4 bases; junction bases outside the gene matches: 11. In germline, CDR1 is SGHAT, CDR2 FQNNGV. The CDR3 has 17 residues. V usage is TRBV11-2 and J usage is TRBJ2-1, with 8 nucleotides matching TRBD2. The source is a human donor in good health. The source material was central memory CD4+ T cells from blood. CDR3 coding DNA: TGTGCCAGCAGCTTCCTGACTAGTTCGGGAGGGTACAATGAGCAGTTCTTC. Its protein product is CASSFLTSSGGYNEQFF.